This T cell receptor beta chain appears in the sequencing data of a study of blood T cells in healthy people across ages. The use of a sample-barcoded 5' primer and a J-beta primer mix characterized a second PCR of roughly 7 to 12 cycles. MiXCR, applied by TCRdb to the 5' RACE reads, yields one record per CDR3 protein. Of hundreds of thousands of distinct CDR3 sequences detected, roughly 27% appear once; the ten largest clones hold roughly 28%. CDR1 is DFQATT, CDR2 SNEGSKA, per germline (reference sequence). This CDR3 has 13 residues. Between the trimmed V and J ends, which lost 6 bases and 6 bases, there was a span of 17 bases. This clonotype was seen only a few times.

The receptor was derived from a woman between 65 and 79 years old in good health. The rearrangement joins TRBV20-1 to TRBJ2-5, with TRBD2 as a possible D gene (6 bases). The sequencing input was blood. The CDR3 DNA follows: TGCAGTGCGGGACCTCTTAGCGGCAAGACCCAGTACTTC. Translated: CSAGPLSGKTQYF.